One and the same sample provided the 2 T cell receptor beta chains below, sequenced in a study of blood T cell repertoires in COVID-19. Only in-frame clones appear in the TCRdb table, and some are missing; sequencing was by immunoSEQ multiplex PCR. Of hundreds of thousands of clones in the sample, around nine tenths are singletons; the top ten hold about 1.4%. The specimen sequenced was PBMCs or T cells enriched from blood (not recorded which). All receptors derive from a young woman who had been exposed to COVID-19.

CDR3 loop: CASIQGPADTQYF. The CDR3 DNA is TGTGCCAGCATCCAGGGGCCGGCAGATACGCAGTATTTT. The chain has TRBV7-8 and TRBJ2-3; TRBD1 is a possible D gene (6 bases). The CDR3 runs to 13 residues. Germline CDR1 is SGHVS and CDR2 is FQNEAQ. The V gene lost 7 bases and the J gene lost 4 bases, with 12 bases spanning the gap.

The chain employs TRBV29-1 and TRBJ1-1; 7 positions agree with TRBD1. The CDR3 totals 15 residues. Germline CDR1 and CDR2: SQVTM and ANQGSEA. The junction had 14 bases not matched to a gene; V was cut back by 6 bases and J by 4 bases. CDR3 coding DNA: TGCAGCGTGTACGGGACAGATCGAACAGGCACTGAAGCTTTCTTT. It yields the protein CSVYGTDRTGTEAFF.